The present TCR beta chain was sequenced within a study of T-cell reconstitution after alpha-beta-depleted transplantation in children. This clonotype was counted only a few times. The CDR3 is 14 amino acids. Germline CDR1 is MNHEY and CDR2 is SVGEGT. With 0 bases removed from V and 0 bases from J, the gap between germline ends came to 6 bases. TCRbeta library construction was performed incorporating unique molecular identifiers. TCRdb analysed the PCR reads with MiXCR anew, one entry per CDR3 protein. The sample includes around 600,000 distinct CDR3 sequences, more than 9% of them seen just once. The rearrangement joins TRBV6-2 or TRBV6-3 to TRBJ2-7; the D is unclear. This clonotype was obtained from a human donor who donated a stem cell graft to a child with acute myeloid leukemia. The sample consisted of PBMCs from the stem cell graft donor, taken from the stem cell graft. CDR3 amino acids: CASSYSRSSYEQYF. The CDR3 region has the DNA TGTGCCAGCAGTTACTCTCGGAGCTCCTACGAGCAGTACTTC.